This entry features one T cell receptor (beta chain) sequence. CDR3 length: 13 residues. From germline, CDR1 is LNHDA and CDR2 SQIVND (reference sequence). Trimming removed 5 bases from V and 3 bases from J, with 10 bases in between. Authors' data handling: Amplification from reference gene primers served as the basis for estimated nucleated cell counts. Clones were read by immunoSEQ multiplex PCR, and TCRdb kept only the in-frame ones, dropping some. D and trimming were read from the DNA, whereas the V and J calls and clone size are those reported in that table. The repertoire has some 70,000 clones, 85% to 90% of them found once; the top ten carry around 0.6%. These data are taken from a study of blood T cell repertoires in COVID-19. Study overall: Some COVID-19 samples were acute and others convalescent; all came from the United States, Italy and Spain.

Sequencing was performed on peripheral blood. The TCR comes from a man in his sixties with acute or convalescent COVID-19. The J gene is TRBJ1-1, the V gene TRBV19; D call uncertain. The CDR3 loop reads CASSARHYTEAFF. Here the CDR3 DNA reads TGTGCCAGTAGTGCCCGACACTACACTGAAGCTTTCTTT.